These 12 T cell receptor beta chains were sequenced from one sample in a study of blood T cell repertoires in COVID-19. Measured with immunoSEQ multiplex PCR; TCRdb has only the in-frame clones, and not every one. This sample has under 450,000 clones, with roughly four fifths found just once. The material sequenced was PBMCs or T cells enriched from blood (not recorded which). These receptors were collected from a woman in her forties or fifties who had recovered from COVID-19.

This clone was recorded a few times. The CDR3, as DNA: TGTGCCAGCAGCAAGACAGGGGAAAAGTACGAGCAGTACTTC. The encoded protein is CASSKTGEKYEQYF. The V call is TRBV9, the J call TRBJ2-7; 8 positions match TRBD1. In germline, CDR1 is SGDLS, CDR2 YYNGEE. The ends lost 4 bases at V and 4 bases at J; junction bases unmatched: 7. The CDR3 loop spans 14 amino acids.

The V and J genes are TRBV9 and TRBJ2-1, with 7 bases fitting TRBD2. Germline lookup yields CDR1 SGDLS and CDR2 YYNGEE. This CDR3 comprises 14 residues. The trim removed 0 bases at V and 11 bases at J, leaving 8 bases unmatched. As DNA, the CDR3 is TGTGCCAGCAGCGTAGATGGGTTGGGGACTAAGCAGTTCTTC. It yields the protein CASSVDGLGTKQFF.

This chain's CDR3 is CASATNRDTEAFF. CDR3 in DNA: TGTGCCAGCGCAACCAACAGGGACACTGAAGCTTTCTTT. The V call is TRBV27, the J call TRBJ1-1; possible D gene TRBD1, 6 bases. The V end lost 8 bases, the J end lost 3 bases, and 13 bases lay between the germline ends. The V gene's germline CDR1 is MNHEY and CDR2 SMNVEV (reference sequence). There are 13 residues in the CDR3.

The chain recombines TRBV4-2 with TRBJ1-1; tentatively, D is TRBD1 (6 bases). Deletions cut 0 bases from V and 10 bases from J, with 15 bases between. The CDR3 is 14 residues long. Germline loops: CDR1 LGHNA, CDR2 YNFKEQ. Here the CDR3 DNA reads TGTGCCAGCAGCCAAGATAGGGCGGGGGCCGGAGCTTTCTTT. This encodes CASSQDRAGAGAFF.

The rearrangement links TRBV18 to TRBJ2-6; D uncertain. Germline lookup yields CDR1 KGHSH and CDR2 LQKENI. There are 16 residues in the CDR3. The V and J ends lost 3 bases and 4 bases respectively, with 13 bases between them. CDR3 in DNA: TGTGCCAGCTCACCCAGGCCCGCCTTGGGGGCCAACGTCCTGACTTTC. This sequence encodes CASSPRPALGANVLTF.

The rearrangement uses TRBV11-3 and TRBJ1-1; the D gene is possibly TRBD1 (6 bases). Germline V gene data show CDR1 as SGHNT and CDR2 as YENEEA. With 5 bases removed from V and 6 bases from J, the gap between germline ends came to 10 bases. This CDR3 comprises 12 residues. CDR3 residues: CASSPGTPEAFF. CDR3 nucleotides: TGTGCCAGCAGCCCCGGGACACCTGAAGCTTTCTTT.

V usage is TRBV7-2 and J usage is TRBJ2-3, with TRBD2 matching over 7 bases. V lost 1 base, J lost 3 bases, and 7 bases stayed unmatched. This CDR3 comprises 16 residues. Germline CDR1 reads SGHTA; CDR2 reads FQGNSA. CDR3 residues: CASSLGGGGGTDTQYF. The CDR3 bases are TGTGCCAGCAGCTTAGGGGGGGGAGGAGGTACAGATACGCAGTATTTT.

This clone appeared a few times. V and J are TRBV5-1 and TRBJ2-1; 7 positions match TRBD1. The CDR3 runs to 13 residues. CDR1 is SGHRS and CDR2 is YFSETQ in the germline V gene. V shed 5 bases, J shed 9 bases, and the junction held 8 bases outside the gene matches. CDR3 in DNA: TGCGCCAGCAGTCGTGACAGGGTGGGTGAGCAGTTCTTC. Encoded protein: CASSRDRVGEQFF. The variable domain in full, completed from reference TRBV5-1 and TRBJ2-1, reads KAGVTQTPRYLIKTRGQQVTLSCSPISGHRSVSWYQQTPGQGLQFLFEYFSETQRNKGNFPGRFSGRQFSNSRSEMNVSTLELGDSALYLCASSRDRVGEQFFGPGTRLTVL.

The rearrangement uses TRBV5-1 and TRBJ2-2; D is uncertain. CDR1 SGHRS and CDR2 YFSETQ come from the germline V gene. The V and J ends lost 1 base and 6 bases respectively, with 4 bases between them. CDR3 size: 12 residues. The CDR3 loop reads CASSLYSGELFF. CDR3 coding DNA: TGCGCCAGCAGCTTGTATTCCGGGGAGCTGTTTTTT. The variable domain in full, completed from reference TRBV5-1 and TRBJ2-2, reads KAGVTQTPRYLIKTRGQQVTLSCSPISGHRSVSWYQQTPGQGLQFLFEYFSETQRNKGNFPGRFSGRQFSNSRSEMNVSTLELGDSALYLCASSLYSGELFFGEGSRLTVL.

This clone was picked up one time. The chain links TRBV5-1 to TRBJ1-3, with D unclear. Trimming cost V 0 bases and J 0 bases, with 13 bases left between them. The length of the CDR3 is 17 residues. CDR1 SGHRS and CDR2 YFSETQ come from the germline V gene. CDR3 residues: CASSLDVREASGNTIYF. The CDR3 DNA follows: TGCGCCAGCAGCTTGGACGTCCGGGAAGCCTCTGGAAACACCATATATTTT.

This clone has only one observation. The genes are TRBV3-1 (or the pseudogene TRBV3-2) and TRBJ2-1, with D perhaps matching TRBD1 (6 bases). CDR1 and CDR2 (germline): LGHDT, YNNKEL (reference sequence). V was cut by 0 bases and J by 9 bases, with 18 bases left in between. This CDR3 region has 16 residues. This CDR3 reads CASSQDLTTGFSEQFF. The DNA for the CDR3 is TGTGCCAGCAGCCAAGACCTAACCACAGGGTTTAGTGAGCAGTTCTTC.

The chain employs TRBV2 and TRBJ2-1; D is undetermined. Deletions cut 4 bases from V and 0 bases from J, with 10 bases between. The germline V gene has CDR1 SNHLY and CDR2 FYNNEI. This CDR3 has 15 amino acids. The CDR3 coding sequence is TGTGCCAGCAGTGGACTGCTGAGCTCCTACAATGAGCAGTTCTTC. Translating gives CASSGLLSSYNEQFF. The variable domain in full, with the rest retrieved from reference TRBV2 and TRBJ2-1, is EPEVTQTPSHQVTQMGQEVILRCVPISNHLYFYWYRQILGQKVEFLVSFYNNEISEKSEIFDDQFSVERPDGSNFTLKIRSTKLEDSAMYFCASSGLLSSYNEQFFGPGTRLTVL.